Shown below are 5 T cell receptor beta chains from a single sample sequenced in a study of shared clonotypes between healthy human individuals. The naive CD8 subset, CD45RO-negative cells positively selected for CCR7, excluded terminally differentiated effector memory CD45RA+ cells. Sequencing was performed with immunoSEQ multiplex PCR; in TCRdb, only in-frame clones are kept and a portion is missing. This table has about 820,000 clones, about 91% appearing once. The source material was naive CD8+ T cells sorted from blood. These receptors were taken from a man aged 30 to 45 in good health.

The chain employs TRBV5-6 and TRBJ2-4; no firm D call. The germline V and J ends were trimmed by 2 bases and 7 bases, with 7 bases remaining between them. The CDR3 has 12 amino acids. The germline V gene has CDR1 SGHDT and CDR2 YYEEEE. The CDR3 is CASSLSANIQYF. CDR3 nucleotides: TGTGCCAGCAGCTTATCGGCGAACATTCAGTACTTC.

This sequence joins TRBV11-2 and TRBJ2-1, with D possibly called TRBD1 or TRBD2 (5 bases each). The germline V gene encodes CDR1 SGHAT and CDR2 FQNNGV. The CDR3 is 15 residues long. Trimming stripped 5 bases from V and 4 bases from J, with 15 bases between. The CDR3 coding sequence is TGTGCCAGCAGCCGAATTCGGGGCTCATACAATGAGCAGTTCTTC. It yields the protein CASSRIRGSYNEQFF.

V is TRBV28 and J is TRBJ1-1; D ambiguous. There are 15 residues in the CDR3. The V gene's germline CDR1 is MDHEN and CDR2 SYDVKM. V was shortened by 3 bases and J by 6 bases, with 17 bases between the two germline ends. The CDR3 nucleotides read TGTGCCAGCAGTTTTCTTACCACACCGCAGGCTGAAGCTTTCTTT. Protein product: CASSFLTTPQAEAFF. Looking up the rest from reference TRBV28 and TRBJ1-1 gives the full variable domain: DVKVTQSSRYLVKRTGEKVFLECVQDMDHENMFWYRQDPGLGLRLIYFSYDVKMKEKGDIPEGYSVSREKKERFSLILESASTNQTSMYLCASSFLTTPQAEAFFGQGTRLTVV.

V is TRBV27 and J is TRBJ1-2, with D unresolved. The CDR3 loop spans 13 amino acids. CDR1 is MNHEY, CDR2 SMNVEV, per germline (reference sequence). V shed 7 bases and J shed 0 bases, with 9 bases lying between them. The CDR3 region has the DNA TGTGCCAGCACGGACGGACCTAACTATGGCTACACCTTC. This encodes CASTDGPNYGYTF.

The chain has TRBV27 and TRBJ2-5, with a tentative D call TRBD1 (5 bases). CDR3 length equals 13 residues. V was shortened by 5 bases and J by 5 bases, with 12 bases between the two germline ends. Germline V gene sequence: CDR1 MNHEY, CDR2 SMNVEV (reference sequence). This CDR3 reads CASSQQVRETQYF. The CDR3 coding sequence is TGTGCCAGCAGTCAACAGGTTAGGGAGACCCAGTACTTC.